A selection of T cell receptor beta chains follows, all from one sample in a study of technical replicates of blood from a few donors. Measured with immunoSEQ multiplex PCR; TCRdb has only the in-frame clones, and not every one. The sample yields tens of thousands of clones, around 94% seen once. Sequenced material: T cells isolated from PBMCs. These receptors all stem from a human donor in good health. The conserved cysteine and the conserved F or W are not part of the CDR3 here. The order of the fields is clone size, J gene, V gene, CDR3 protein. Size tells how often a clone was seen (once, few, many) or the class of an expanded clone, and some rows leave it out.

>-|TRBJ2-7|TRBV27
ASRAGGYEQY
>-|TRBJ1-5|TRBV10-2
ASSGTGGYQPQH
>-|TRBJ2-7|TRBV9
ASSMRGGLDEQY
>-|TRBJ2-7|TRBV30
ACRESSYEQY
>-|TRBJ2-7|TRBV9
ASSGGGSYEQY
>-|TRBJ1-2|TRBV6-1
ASSEAVAGAMGYGYT
>-|TRBJ2-1|TRBV7-9
ASSSVYRDREHVGNEQF
>-|TRBJ2-5|TRBV9
ASSVDPMSSGGTPY
>-|TRBJ2-1|TRBV6-4
ASSDSNDRYSNEQF
>-|TRBJ2-3|TRBV6-5
ASSYSLDRYTDTQY
>-|TRBJ2-3|TRBV14
ASSQDTGYGTDTQY
>once|TRBJ2-2|TRBV7-3
ASSPGSGGIYTGELF
>-|TRBJ1-4|TRBV29-1
SVEDRDSAGANEKLF
>-|TRBJ1-3|TRBV18
ASSSIPGQSSGNTIY
>-|TRBJ2-3|TRBV28
ASSPSRGGAGDTQY
>-|TRBJ2-7|TRBV4-2
ASSRMGGPYEQY
>-|TRBJ2-7|TRBV9
ASSVGTQGYEQY
>-|TRBJ1-5|TRBV18
ASSPDWTGNNQPQH
>-|TRBJ1-5|TRBV6-4
TNIQGILRQPQH
>-|TRBJ2-1|TRBV6-5
ASSYSGHEQF
>-|TRBJ2-3|TRBV4-2
ASSQPGTVRY
>once|TRBJ1-6|TRBV7-9
ASSFSSRGAISYNSPLH
>-|TRBJ1-5|TRBV19
ASRILGERNQPQH
>-|TRBJ1-1|TRBV28
ASRPGQHTEAF
>-|TRBJ2-3|TRBV4-1
ASSQVGQGPPADTQY
>-|TRBJ2-6|TRBV7-8
ASSVNRVGANVLT